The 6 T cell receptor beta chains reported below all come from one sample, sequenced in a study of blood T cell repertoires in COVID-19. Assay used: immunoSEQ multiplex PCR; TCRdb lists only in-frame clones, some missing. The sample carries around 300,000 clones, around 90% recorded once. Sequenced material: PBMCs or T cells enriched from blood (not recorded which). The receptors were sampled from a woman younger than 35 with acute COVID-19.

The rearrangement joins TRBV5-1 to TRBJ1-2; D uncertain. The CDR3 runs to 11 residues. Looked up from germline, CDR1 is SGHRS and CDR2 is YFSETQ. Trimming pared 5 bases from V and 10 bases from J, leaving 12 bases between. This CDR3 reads CASSLDRIYTF. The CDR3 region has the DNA TGCGCCAGCAGTCTTGATAGAATCTACACCTTC.

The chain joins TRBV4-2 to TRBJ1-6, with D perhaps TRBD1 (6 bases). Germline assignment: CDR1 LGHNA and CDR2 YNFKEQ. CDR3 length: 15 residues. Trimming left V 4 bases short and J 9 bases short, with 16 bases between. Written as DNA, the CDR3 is TGTGCCAGCAGCCCCGAGGACAGAGACGGTTCACCCCTCCACTTT. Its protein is CASSPEDRDGSPLHF.

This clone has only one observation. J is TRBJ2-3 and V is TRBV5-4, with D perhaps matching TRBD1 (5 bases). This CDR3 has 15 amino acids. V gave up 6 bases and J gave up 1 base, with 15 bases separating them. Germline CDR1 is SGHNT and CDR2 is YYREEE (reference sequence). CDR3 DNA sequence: TGTGCCAGCACCTGGGGCGGAGCAGGCACAGATACGCAGTATTTT. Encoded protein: CASTWGGAGTDTQYF.

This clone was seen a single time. The CDR3 here is CASSLTATSGQETQYF. CDR3 in DNA: TGTGCCAGCAGCTTAACGGCGACTAGCGGCCAAGAGACCCAGTACTTC. This rearrangement joins TRBV11-2 to TRBJ2-5; 9 positions match TRBD2. Germline assignment: CDR1 SGHAT and CDR2 FQNNGV. The CDR3 totals 16 residues. J gave up 1 base and V 2 bases, and 5 bases lay outside the gene matches.

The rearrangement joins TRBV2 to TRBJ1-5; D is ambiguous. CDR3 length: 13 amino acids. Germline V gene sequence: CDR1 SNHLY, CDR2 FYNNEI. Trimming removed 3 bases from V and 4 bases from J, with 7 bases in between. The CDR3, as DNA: TGTGCCAGCAGTGAGTCGGAGAATCAGCCCCAGCATTTT. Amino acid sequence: CASSESENQPQHF.

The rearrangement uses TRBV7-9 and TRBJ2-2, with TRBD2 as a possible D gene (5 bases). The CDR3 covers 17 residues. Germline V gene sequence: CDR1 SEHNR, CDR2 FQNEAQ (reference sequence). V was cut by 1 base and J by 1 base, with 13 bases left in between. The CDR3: CASSLGALAENTGELFF. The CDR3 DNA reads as TGTGCCAGCAGCTTAGGGGCCCTAGCCGAGAACACCGGGGAGCTGTTTTTT.